The clone carrying this T cell receptor (beta chain) was seen ten or more times. Its antigen is as yet unknown. This record comes from a study of metastatic and nonmetastatic thyroid tumors. Across the study: Repertoire comparison spanned blood and tumor or nodule tissue of malignant and benign thyroid patients.

All patients reached thyroid surgery having received no treatment beforehand. Regarding the study as a whole: Significantly higher TCR beta diversity was reportedly seen in malignant thyroid tumors than benign nodules, in blood and tumor.

Germline loops: CDR1 SGHRS, CDR2 YFSETQ. The CDR3 is 14 residues long. V was shortened by 4 bases and J by 10 bases, with 20 bases between the two germline ends. In the original analysis: A classifier of distant metastasis in papillary thyroid cancer was built from CDR3 differences (across clinicopathological groups). TCRdb re-called clones from the PCR reads using MiXCR. These V and J calls rely on TCRdb rather than the paper's analysis. Among around 22,000 clones listed, approximately 19% were seen once. This chain links TRBV5-1 with TRBJ1-1; D unresolved. The TCR comes from a male donor with papillary thyroid cancer or a benign thyroid nodule (not recorded which). Some clones in this sample may be carry-over from other donors' samples. The sequencing input was blood. This chain's CDR3 is CASSLTIRGRTAFF. CDR3 DNA sequence: TGCGCCAGCAGCCTCACAATACGCGGGCGCACAGCTTTCTTT.